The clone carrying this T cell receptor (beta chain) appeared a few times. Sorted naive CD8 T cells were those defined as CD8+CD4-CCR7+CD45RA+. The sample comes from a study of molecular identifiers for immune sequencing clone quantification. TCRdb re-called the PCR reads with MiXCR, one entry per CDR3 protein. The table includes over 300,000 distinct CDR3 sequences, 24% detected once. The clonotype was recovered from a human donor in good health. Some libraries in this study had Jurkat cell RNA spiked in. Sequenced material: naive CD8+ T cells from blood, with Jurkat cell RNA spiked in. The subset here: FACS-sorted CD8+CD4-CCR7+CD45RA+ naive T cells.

The CDR3 protein is CASSQVIPGYEQYF. As DNA, the CDR3 is TGCGCCAGCAGCCAAGTAATCCCAGGCTACGAGCAGTACTTC. This sequence joins TRBV4-1 and TRBJ2-7; D call uncertain. Per the germline V gene, CDR1 is MGHRA and CDR2 is YSYEKL. This CDR3 region has 14 residues. Trimming cost V 1 base and J 3 bases, with 10 bases left between them.